This TCR beta chain was documented in a study of CXCR3-negative and CXCR3-positive naive CD8 T cells. Study results and limitations: CXCR3 expression dropped partially after cryopreservation, and most assays relied on fresh PBMCs. In CXCR3-positive naive cells, the TRB CDR3s were more hydrophobic than in CXCR3-negative naive cells.

Concerning this clonotype itself: What it binds is not known.

Germline V CDR1 and CDR2: SGHTA, FQGNSA. This CDR3 region has 16 residues. Approximately 300,000 cells per CD8+ T cell subset were flow-sorted in triplicate. Definition of naive CD8+ T cells rested on a CD45RO-CCR7+CD27+CD95- profile. Researchers prepared the TRB cDNA libraries using 5' RACE with UMI labels. TCRdb re-called the 5' RACE reads and shows each CDR3 protein once, DNA omitted. The data show more than 80,000 distinct CDR3 sequences, and the top ten clones hold approximately 0.37%. The chain joins TRBV7-2 to TRBJ2-3; TCRdb indicates TRBD2, and absent DNA this call remains unverified. This receptor was taken from a human donor in good health. Some clones in this sample may be carry-over from other donors' samples. Sequenced sample: naive CXCR3+ CD8+ T cells from blood. As to subset: CD45RO-CCR7+CD27+CD95- naive CD8+ T cells expressing CXCR3 (TNR3+). The CDR3 region is CASSLIPGGQLDTQYF.